The source of this TCR beta chain is a study of blood T cells in healthy people across ages (dated by TCRdb to between 2015 and 2016). Context from the whole study: In model experiments, template switching captured about one uniquely barcoded TCR beta cDNA molecule for every two T cells. For two donors (one aged 18 to 30 and one aged 80 or older), the study analyzed two additional independent replicas of 1 million unique cDNA reads from the same blood draw. The donors were split into four age groups: young (average about 16 years), middle-aged (roughly 39), aged (more than 60) and long-lived (over 75). To avoid experimental bias, donors of different ages were randomly spread across the sequencing lanes. Using deep sequencing normalized with unique cDNA molecular identifiers, the study measured how TCR beta repertoire diversity changes with age. What the study reported, not specific to this receptor: The percentage of naive T cells measured by flow cytometry correlated strongly with observed TCR beta diversity. Compared with the aged group, the long-lived group had more naive CD4+ T cells, fewer expanded clones and increased TCR diversity, a pattern suggesting age selection. Since profiling was done on bulk unsorted PBMCs, naive and antigen-experienced compartments could not be conclusively compared. Estimates of total diversity from one million sequenced T cells were regarded as lower bounds and underestimates. The CMV infection status of donors was not known, potentially confounding age-related changes in expanded clonotypes. Observed TCR beta diversity per million T cells fell roughly linearly with age, and a significant reduction was already apparent by age about 38.

The library was obtained by 5' RACE. Instrument on record: Illumina HiSeq 2500. A second PCR of roughly 7 to 12 cycles was run with a J-beta primer mix and a sample-barcoded 5' primer. Each TCR beta cDNA molecule received a unique molecular identifier from a template-switch 5' adaptor carrying 12 random nucleotides. Each sample yielded at least 2.5 million CDR3-containing paired-end reads. First-strand cDNA synthesis was performed from all RNA using the Mint cDNA synthesis kit, with priming by a TRBC-specific oligonucleotide. After uracil-DNA glycosylase treatment, a first 18-cycle PCR used universal primers M1SS and BC2_uni_R on all cDNA. The original methods were these. Normalization of each sample was performed by random selection of 1 million high-quality reads, each carrying a distinct molecular identifier. Reads with shared molecular identifiers were discarded instead of being binned into consensus sequences. CDR3 identification, clonotype clustering and error correction used MiTCR with a Q25 quality threshold and the strictest error-elimination algorithm. A nonparametric unseen species model with Euler transformation was used to estimate a lower bound on total TCR beta diversity. Using fastp trimming at Q25 and MiXCR clonotype assembly, TCRdb reanalyzed the public sequencing data and kept in-frame beta chains. Identical CDR3 proteins give one entry, which carries the most common genes and DNA. TCRdb, rather than the study authors, made the V and J calls. The sample table contains about 1.8 million distinct CDR3 sequences; only one count was recorded for around 50% of them. The biggest ten clones account for approximately 2.1% of the sample.

Systemically healthy Caucasian individuals from Russia, 35 to 50 in total and aged 6 to 90 years, were included as donors. Each donor gave ten milliliters of peripheral blood, drawn into EDTA-treated Vacutainer tubes. Ficoll-Paque density-gradient centrifugation was used to isolate PBMCs, with at least 6.5 million obtained per sample. Trizol reagent was used to extract total RNA from PBMCs, with at least 5 micrograms per sample. Naive CD45RAhigh/CD27high T cell percentages were measured by flow cytometry on a PBMC aliquot from every donor. In regard to this clonotype: What this receptor recognizes is not known. No per-base quality is available; no much larger clone lies one base away.

V gives up 3 bases and J gives up 7 bases, and the segment between their germline ends measures 10 bases. CDR1 and CDR2, looked up from the germline V gene, are KGHDR and SFDVKD. The CDR3 numbers 13 residues from cysteine through phenylalanine. CDR3 DNA only is kept here, 39 bases in frame from base 1. The sequenced material came from blood. The TCR originated in a woman aged 40 to 50 in good health. The chain was built from TRBV24-1 and TRBJ2-3; TRBD2 could be the D gene, as 6 bases match. This receptor carries the CDR3 CATSDPRENTQYF. DNA sequence: TGTGCCACCAGTGATCCCCGGGAGAATACGCAGTATTTT.